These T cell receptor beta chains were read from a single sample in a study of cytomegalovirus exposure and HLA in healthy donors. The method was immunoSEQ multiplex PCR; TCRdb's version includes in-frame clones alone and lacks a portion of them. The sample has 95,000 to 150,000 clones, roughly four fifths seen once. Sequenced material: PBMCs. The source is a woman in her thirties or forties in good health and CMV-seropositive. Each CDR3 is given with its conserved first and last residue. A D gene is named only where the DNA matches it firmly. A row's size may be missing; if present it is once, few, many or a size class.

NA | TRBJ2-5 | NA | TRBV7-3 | CASEQAPNYFQETQYF | TGTGCCAGCGAACAGGCCCCAAACTACTTCCAAGAGACCCAGTACTTC
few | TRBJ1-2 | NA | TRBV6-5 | CASSFDSRNYGYTF | TGTGCCAGCAGTTTTGACAGCCGGAACTATGGCTACACCTTC
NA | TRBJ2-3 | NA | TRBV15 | CATSPSNTDTQYF | TGTGCCACCAGCCCGTCTAACACAGATACGCAGTATTTT
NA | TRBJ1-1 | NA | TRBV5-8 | CASSLSVNTEAFF | TGTGCCAGCAGCTTGTCAGTGAACACTGAAGCTTTCTTT
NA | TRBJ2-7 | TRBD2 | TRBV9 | CASSPTWTSGRDSGSYEQYF | TGTGCCAGCAGCCCAACCTGGACTAGCGGGAGAGACAGTGGGTCCTACGAGCAGTACTTC
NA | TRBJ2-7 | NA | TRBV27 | CASSRDRNTYEQYF | TGTGCCAGCAGTCGCGACAGGAACACCTACGAGCAGTACTTC
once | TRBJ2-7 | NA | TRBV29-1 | CSVGVRDYEQYF | TGCAGCGTTGGGGTCAGGGACTACGAGCAGTACTTC
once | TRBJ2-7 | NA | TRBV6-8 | CASSLDCYEQYF | TGTGCCAGCAGTTTGGACTGCTACGAGCAGTACTTC
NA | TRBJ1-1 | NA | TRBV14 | CASSQAGTLSRRRAFF | TGTGCCAGCAGCCAAGCCGGGACTCTATCGAGACGACGAGCTTTCTTT
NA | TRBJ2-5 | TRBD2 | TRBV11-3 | CASSLNGVAGGREETQYF | TGTGCCAGCAGCTTGAACGGGGTAGCGGGAGGTCGTGAAGAGACCCAGTACTTC
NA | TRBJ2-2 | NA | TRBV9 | CASSGSGGVNTGELFF | TGTGCCAGCAGCGGGAGTGGAGGGGTGAACACCGGGGAGCTGTTTTTT
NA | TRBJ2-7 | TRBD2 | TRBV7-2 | CASSRLVGGGFRTSYEQYF | TGTGCCAGCAGTCGCTTAGTGGGGGGGGGTTTCAGAACGAGCTACGAGCAGTACTTC
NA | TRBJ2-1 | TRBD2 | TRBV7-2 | CASSRSGSPSYNEQFF | TGTGCCAGCAGCCGTAGCGGGAGTCCCTCCTACAATGAGCAGTTCTTC
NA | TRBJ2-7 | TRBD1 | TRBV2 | CASAGTGDYEQYF | TGTGCCAGCGCCGGGACAGGGGACTACGAGCAGTACTTC
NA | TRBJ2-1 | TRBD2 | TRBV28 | CASSKLAGGGNEQFF | TGTGCCAGCAGCAAACTAGCGGGAGGAGGGAATGAGCAGTTCTTC
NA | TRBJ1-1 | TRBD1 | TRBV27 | CASSALGQGLTEAFF | TGTGCCAGCAGTGCCCTCGGACAGGGATTGACTGAAGCTTTCTTT
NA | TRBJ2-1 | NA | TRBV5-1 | CASSLGLDNEQFF | TGCGCCAGCAGCCTAGGACTTGACAATGAGCAGTTCTTC
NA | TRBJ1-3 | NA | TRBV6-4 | CAGRWYADKSSGNTIYF | TGTGCCGGCCGATGGTATGCCGACAAAAGCTCTGGAAACACCATATATTTT
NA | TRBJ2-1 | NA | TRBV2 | CATSRLSYNEQFF | TGTGCCACCTCGCGGCTCTCCTACAATGAGCAGTTCTTC
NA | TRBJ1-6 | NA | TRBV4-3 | CASSQDSNSPLHF | TGCGCCAGCAGCCAGGACAGTAATTCACCCCTCCACTTT
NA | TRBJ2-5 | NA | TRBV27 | CASKAAGLQETQYF | TGTGCCAGCAAGGCCGCAGGACTACAAGAGACCCAGTACTTC
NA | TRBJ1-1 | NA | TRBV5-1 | CASKPLQGNTEAFF | TGCGCCAGCAAACCTTTACAGGGGAACACTGAAGCTTTCTTT
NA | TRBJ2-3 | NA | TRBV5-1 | CASSSDSAGGTQYF | TGCGCCAGCAGCAGCGACTCCGCGGGCGGTACGCAGTATTTT
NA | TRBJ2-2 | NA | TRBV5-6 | CASSPVGPGELFF | TGTGCCAGCAGCCCCGTGGGCCCCGGGGAGCTGTTTTTT
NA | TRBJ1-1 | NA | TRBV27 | CASSLFGGAEAFF | TGTGCCAGCAGTTTATTTGGGGGCGCTGAAGCTTTCTTT
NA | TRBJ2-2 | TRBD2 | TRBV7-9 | CASRGLARAGELFF | TGTGCCAGCAGGGGACTAGCGAGGGCCGGGGAGCTGTTTTTT
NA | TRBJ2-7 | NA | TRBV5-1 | CASSLESGRAYEQYF | TGCGCCAGCAGCTTGGAATCCGGCAGGGCGTACGAGCAGTACTTC
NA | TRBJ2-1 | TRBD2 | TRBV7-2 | CASSPGLAGPYNEQFF | TGTGCCAGCAGCCCAGGACTAGCGGGCCCTTACAATGAGCAGTTCTTC
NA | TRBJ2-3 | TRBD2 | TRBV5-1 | CASSLKGLVADTQYF | TGCGCCAGCAGCTTGAAGGGACTAGTTGCAGATACGCAGTATTTT
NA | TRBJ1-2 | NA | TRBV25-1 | CASSAGNYGYTF | TGTGCCAGCAGTGCAGGGAACTATGGCTACACCTTC
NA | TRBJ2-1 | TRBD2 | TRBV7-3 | CASSLWGTSGDEQFF | TGTGCCAGCAGCTTATGGGGGACTAGCGGCGATGAGCAGTTCTTC
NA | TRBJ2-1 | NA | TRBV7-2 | CASSLRGNPHNEQFF | TGTGCCAGCAGCTTACGAGGAAACCCCCACAATGAGCAGTTCTTC
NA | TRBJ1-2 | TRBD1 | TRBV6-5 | CASRTGGKGYGYTF | TGTGCCAGCAGAACAGGGGGCAAGGGCTATGGCTACACCTTC
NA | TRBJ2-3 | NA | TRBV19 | CASTTREAAEDTQYF | TGTGCCAGTACCACCCGGGAAGCGGCGGAAGATACGCAGTATTTT
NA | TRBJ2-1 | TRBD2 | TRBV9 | CASSFGTSGIGEQFF | TGTGCCAGCAGTTTCGGGACTAGCGGGATTGGTGAGCAGTTCTTC
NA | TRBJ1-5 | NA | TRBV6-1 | CASGQGIQPQHF | TGTGCCAGCGGCCAGGGGATACAGCCCCAGCATTTT
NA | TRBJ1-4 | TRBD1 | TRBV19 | CASSTGTGRSEKLFF | TGTGCCAGTAGTACCGGGACAGGGAGGAGTGAAAAACTGTTTTTT
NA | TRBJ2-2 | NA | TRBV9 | CASSVANPDTGELFF | TGTGCCAGCAGCGTAGCTAACCCCGACACCGGGGAGCTGTTTTTT
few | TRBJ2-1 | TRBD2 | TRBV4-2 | CASSQAGAGADNEQFF | TGTGCCAGCAGCCAAGCTGGGGCGGGAGCTGACAATGAGCAGTTCTTC
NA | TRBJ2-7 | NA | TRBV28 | CASTRDDYEQYF | TGTGCCAGCACGCGGGACGATTACGAGCAGTACTTC
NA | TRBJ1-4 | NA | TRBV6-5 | CASSYSFRVGEKLFF | TGTGCCAGCAGTTACTCGTTCAGGGTCGGGGAAAAACTGTTTTTT
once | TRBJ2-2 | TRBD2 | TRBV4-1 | CASSQVPGGTNTGELFF | TGCGCCAGCAGCCAAGTGCCGGGAGGGACAAACACCGGGGAGCTGTTTTTT
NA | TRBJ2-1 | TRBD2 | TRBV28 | CATHERYGLAGVYNEQFF | TGTGCCACTCACGAAAGATATGGACTAGCGGGCGTTTACAATGAGCAGTTCTTC
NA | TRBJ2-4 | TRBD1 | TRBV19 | CASSIIFTGAQNIQYF | TGTGCCAGTAGTATAATATTTACAGGGGCCCAAAACATTCAGTACTTC
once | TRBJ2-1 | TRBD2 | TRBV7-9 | CASSLGRGEYNEQFF | TGTGCCAGCAGCTTAGGGCGGGGGGAATACAATGAGCAGTTCTTC
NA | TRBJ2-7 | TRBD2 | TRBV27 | CASSLTSGSQNEQYF | TGTGCCAGCAGTTTAACTAGCGGGAGTCAGAACGAGCAGTACTTC